This TCR beta chain was identified during a study of identical twins. This CDR3 has 15 amino acids. CDR1 is DFQATT, CDR2 SNEGSKA, per germline (reference sequence). The V gene lost 1 base and the J gene lost 0 bases, with 13 bases spanning the gap. Via MiXCR, TCRdb re-called the 5' RACE reads, giving one row per CDR3 protein. The sample lists approximately 700,000 distinct CDR3 sequences, approximately 6.1% occurring once. Study-wide points: Models predicted too little out-of-frame TCR alpha sharing in monozygotic twins. Some out-of-frame alpha sequences were shared by twins, and these showed excess low generation probability. Beta out-of-frame twin sharing showed a weaker excess. High-abundance cord blood beta clonotypes had fewer insertions; memory repertoires showed none.

Note on this clonotype: Antigen: not known.

The material sequenced was naive T cells sorted from blood. This TCR was recovered from a man between 18 and 35 years old in good health. The V and J genes are TRBV20-1 and TRBJ2-7, with D perhaps TRBD2 (6 bases). The CDR3: CSARAGGPSSYEQYF. The CDR3 nucleotides read TGCAGTGCTAGAGCAGGAGGGCCGAGCTCCTACGAGCAGTACTTC.